This T cell receptor (beta chain) was sequenced in a study of cytotoxic CD8 clonotypes in ibrutinib-treated CLL. Study outcomes and limitations: Clonality was higher at baseline than in age-matched healthy donors and tracked circulating CD8+ T-cell counts.

A word on this clone: Its cognate antigen is unknown.

Looked up from germline, CDR1 is LNHDA and CDR2 is SQIVND (reference sequence). The CDR3 is made up of 13 amino acids. V gave up 8 bases and J gave up 4 bases; unmatched junction bases: 8. Around 2 micrograms of genomic DNA from cryopreserved PBMCs went into TCR beta libraries. The planned depth of sequencing spanned 1 in 200,000 to 1 in 1 million T cells. Clones were read by immunoSEQ multiplex PCR, and TCRdb kept only the in-frame ones, dropping some. The repertoire holds about 60,000 clones, with around 55% as singletons. This TCR was recovered from a human donor with chronic lymphocytic leukemia. The input for sequencing was PBMCs, taken after 24 months of ibrutinib treatment. V gene TRBV19 combines with J gene TRBJ2-7, with 7 bases fitting TRBD1. This chain's CDR3 is CASGRDSWYEQYF. In DNA form, the CDR3 reads TGTGCCAGTGGCCGGGACAGCTGGTACGAGCAGTACTTC.